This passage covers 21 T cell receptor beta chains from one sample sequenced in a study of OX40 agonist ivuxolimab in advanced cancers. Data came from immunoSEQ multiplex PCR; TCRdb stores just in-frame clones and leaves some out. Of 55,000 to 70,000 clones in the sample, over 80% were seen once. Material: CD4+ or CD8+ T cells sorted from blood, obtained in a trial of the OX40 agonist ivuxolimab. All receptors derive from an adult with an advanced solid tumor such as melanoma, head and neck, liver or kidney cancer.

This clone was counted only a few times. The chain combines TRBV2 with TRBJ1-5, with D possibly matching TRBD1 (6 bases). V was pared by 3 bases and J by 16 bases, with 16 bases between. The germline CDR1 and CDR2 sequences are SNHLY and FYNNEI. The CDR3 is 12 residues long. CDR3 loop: CASSESGRGSHF. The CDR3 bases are TGTGCCAGCAGTGAGAGTGGTAGGGGGTCTCATTTT.

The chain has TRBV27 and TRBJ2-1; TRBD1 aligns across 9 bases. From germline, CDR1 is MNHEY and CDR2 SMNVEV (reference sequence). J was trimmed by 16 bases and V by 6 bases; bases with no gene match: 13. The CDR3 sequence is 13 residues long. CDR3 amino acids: CASRLRWGGQGFF. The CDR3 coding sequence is TGTGCCAGCAGACTCCGGTGGGGGGGACAGGGCTTCTTC.

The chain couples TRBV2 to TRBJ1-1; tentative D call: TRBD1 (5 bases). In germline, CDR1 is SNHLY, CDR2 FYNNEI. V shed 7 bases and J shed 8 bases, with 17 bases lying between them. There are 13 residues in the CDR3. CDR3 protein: CASKRQGSGEAFF. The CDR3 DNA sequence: TGTGCCAGCAAAAGGCAGGGCTCAGGGGAAGCTTTCTTT.

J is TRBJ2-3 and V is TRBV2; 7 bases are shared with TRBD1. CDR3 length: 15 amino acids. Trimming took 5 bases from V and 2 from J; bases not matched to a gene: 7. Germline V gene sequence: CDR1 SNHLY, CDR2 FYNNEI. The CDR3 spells CASSSTTGSTDTQYF. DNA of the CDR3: TGTGCCAGCAGTTCGACGACAGGGTCCACAGATACGCAGTATTTT.

Written as DNA, the CDR3 is TGTGCCAGCAGGTCAGGGGAGTATGGCTACACCTTC. This translates into CASRSGEYGYTF. This chain joins TRBV28 and TRBJ1-2; D perhaps matches TRBD1 (6 bases). Germline assignment: CDR1 MDHEN and CDR2 SYDVKM. Trimming took off 6 bases at V and 5 bases at J, with 10 bases between the two ends. The CDR3 contains 12 residues.

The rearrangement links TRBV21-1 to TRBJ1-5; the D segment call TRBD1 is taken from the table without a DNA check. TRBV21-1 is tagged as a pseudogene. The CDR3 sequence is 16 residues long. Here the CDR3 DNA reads TGTGCCAGCAGCAAAGGGGGACAGGGGCCCAATCAGCCCCAGCATTTT. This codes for CASSKGGQGPNQPQHF.

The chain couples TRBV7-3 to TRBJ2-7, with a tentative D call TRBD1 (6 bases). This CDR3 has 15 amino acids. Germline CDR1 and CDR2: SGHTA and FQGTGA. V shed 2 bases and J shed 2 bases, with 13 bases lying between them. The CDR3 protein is CASSLAGDGAYEQYF. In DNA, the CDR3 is TGTGCCAGCAGCTTAGCAGGGGATGGCGCCTACGAGCAGTACTTC.

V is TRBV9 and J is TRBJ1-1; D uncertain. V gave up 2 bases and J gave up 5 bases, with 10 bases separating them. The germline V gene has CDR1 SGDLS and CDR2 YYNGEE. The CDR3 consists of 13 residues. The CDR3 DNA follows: TGTGCCAGCAGCGTCAACATCAGAACTGAAGCTTTCTTT. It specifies CASSVNIRTEAFF.

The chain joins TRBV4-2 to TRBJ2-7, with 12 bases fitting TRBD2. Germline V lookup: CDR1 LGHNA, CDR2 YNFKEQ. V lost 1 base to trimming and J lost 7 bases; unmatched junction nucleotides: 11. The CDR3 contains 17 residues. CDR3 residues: CASSQAGLAGGDWEQYF. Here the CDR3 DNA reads TGTGCCAGCAGCCAAGCGGGCCTAGCGGGAGGGGATTGGGAGCAGTACTTC.

The DNA of the CDR3 is TGTGCCAGCAGCGACAGCATCACAGATACGCAGTATTTT. Translating gives CASSDSITDTQYF. The V gene is TRBV28, the J gene TRBJ2-3; a possible D gene is TRBD1 (5 bases). This CDR3 is built from 13 residues. Germline CDR1 reads MDHEN; CDR2 reads SYDVKM. Trimming pared 6 bases from V and 2 bases from J, leaving 9 bases between.

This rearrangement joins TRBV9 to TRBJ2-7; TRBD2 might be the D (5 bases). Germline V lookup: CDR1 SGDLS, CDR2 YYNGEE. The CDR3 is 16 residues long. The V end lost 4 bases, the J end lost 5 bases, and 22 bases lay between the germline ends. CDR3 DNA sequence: TGTGCCAGCAGCCCCTCAGAGGGCAGATATCGGGACGAGCAGTACTTC. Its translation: CASSPSEGRYRDEQYF.

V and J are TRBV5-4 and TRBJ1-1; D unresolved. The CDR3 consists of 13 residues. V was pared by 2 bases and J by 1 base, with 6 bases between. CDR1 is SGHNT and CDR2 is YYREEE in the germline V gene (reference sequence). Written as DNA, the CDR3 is TGTGCCAGCAGCTTCTCAGGGAACACTGAAGCTTTCTTT. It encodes CASSFSGNTEAFF.

CDR3 residues: CASSSRDRGGYNEQFF. The CDR3 nucleotides are TGTGCCAGCAGCTCCAGGGACAGGGGAGGGTACAATGAGCAGTTCTTC. The chain has TRBV11-1 and TRBJ2-1, with 10 bases matching TRBD1. The CDR3 extends over 16 amino acids. Germline values: CDR1 SGHAT, CDR2 FQDESV (reference sequence). V dropped 4 bases and J dropped 4; count of bases not matched to a gene: 7.

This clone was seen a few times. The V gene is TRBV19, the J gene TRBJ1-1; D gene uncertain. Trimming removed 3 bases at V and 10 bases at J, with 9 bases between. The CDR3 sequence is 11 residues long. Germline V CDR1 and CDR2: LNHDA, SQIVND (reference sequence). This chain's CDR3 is CASSITGGAFF. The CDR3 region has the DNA TGTGCCAGTAGTATCACGGGTGGAGCTTTCTTT.

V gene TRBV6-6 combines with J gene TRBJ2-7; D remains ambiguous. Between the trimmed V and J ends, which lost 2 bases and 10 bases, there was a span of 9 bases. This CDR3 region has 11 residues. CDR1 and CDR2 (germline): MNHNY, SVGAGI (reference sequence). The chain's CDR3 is CASSYNKRQYF. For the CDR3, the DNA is TGTGCCAGCAGTTACAACAAACGACAGTACTTC.

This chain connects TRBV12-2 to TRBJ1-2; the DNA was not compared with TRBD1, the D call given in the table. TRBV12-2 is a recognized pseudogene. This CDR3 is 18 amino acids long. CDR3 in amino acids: CASREEKGSTGKYWGYTF. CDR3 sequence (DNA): TGTGCAAGTCGCGAAGAGAAAGGATCGACAGGGAAATATTGGGGCTACACCTTC.

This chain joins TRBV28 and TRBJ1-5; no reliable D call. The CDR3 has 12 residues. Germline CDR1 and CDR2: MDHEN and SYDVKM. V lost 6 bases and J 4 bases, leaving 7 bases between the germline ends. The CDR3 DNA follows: TGTGCCAGCAGCCGAGGGAATCAGCCCCAGCATTTT. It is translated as CASSRGNQPQHF.

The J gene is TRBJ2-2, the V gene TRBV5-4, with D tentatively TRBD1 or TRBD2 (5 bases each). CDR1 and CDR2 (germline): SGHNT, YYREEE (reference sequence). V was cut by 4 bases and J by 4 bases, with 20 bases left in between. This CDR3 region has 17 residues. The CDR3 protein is CASSPGTILEPTGELFF. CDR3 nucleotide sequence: TGTGCCAGCAGCCCGGGGACGATTCTAGAGCCCACCGGGGAGCTGTTTTTT.

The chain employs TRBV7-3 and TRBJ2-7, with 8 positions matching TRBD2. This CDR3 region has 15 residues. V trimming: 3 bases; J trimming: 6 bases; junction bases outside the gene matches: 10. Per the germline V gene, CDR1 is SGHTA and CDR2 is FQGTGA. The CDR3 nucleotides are TGTGCCAGCAGCTTGGCGGGAGGCATCCCTGGCGAGCAGTACTTC. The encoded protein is CASSLAGGIPGEQYF.

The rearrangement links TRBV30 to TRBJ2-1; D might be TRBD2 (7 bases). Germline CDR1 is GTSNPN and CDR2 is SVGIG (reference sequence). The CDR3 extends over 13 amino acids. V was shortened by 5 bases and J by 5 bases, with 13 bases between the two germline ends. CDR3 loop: CAWSPGGHNEQFF. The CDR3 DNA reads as TGTGCCTGGTCCCCCGGGGGGCACAATGAGCAGTTCTTC.

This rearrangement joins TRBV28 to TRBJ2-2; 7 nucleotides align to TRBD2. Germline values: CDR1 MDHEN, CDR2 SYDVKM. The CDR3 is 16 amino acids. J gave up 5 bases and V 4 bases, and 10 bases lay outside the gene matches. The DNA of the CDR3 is TGTGCCAGCAGTTCCCCTGCGGGAGCGGGGACCGGGGAGCTGTTTTTT. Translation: CASSSPAGAGTGELFF. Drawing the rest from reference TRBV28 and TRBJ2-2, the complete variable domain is DVKVTQSSRYLVKRTGEKVFLECVQDMDHENMFWYRQDPGLGLRLIYFSYDVKMKEKGDIPEGYSVSREKKERFSLILESASTNQTSMYLCASSSPAGAGTGELFFGEGSRLTVL.